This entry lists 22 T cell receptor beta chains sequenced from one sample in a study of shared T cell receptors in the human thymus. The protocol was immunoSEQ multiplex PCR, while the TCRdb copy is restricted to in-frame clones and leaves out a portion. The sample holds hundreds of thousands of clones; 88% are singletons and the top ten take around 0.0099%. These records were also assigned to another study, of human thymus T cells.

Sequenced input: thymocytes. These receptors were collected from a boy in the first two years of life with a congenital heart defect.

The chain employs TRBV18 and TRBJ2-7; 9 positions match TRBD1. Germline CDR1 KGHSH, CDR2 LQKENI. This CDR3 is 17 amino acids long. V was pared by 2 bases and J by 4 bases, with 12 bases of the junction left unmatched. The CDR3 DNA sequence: TGTGCCAGCTCACCAACGACGGCGGGACAGGGAGGTTACGAGCAGTACTTC. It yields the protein CASSPTTAGQGGYEQYF.

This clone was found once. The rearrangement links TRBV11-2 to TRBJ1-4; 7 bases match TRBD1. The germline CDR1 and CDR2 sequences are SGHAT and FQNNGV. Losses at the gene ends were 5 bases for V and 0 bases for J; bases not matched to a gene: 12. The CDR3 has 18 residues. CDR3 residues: CASSPAGGGPATNEKLFF. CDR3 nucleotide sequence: TGTGCCAGCAGCCCCGCAGGGGGAGGCCCTGCAACTAATGAAAAACTGTTTTTT. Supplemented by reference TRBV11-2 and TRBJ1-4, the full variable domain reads EAGVAQSPRYKIIEKRQSVAFWCNPISGHATLYWYQQILGQGPKLLIQFQNNGVVDDSQLPKDRFSAERLKGVDSTLKIQPAKLEDSAVYLCASSPAGGGPATNEKLFFGSGTQLSVL.

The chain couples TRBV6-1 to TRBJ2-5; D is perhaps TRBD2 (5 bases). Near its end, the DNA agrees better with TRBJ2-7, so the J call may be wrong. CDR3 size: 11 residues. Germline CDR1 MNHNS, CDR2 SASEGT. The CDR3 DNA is TGTGCCAGCAGGGACTTTTACGAGCAGTACTTC. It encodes CASRDFYEQYF.

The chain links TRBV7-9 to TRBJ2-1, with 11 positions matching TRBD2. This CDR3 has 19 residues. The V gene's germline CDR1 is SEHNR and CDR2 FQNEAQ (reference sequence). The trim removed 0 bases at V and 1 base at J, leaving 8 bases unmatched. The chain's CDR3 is CASSLAVLASGGSYNEQFF. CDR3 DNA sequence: TGTGCCAGCAGCTTAGCGGTCTTGGCTAGCGGGGGGTCCTACAATGAGCAGTTCTTC.

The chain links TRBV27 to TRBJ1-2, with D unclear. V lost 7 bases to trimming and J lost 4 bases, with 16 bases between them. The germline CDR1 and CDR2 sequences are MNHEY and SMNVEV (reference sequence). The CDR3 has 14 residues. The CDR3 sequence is CASTNLRESYGYTF. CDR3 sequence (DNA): TGTGCCAGCACAAACCTTCGGGAGAGCTATGGCTACACCTTC.

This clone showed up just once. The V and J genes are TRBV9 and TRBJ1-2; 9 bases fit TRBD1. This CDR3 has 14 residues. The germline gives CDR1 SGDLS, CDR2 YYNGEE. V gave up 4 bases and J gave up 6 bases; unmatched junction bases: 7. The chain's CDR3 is CASSPRDRVDGYTF. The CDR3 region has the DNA TGTGCCAGCAGCCCACGGGACAGGGTAGATGGCTACACCTTC.

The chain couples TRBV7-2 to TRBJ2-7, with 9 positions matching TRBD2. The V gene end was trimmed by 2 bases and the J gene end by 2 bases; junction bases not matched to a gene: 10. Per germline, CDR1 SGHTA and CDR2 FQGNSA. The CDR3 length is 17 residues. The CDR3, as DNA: TGTGCCAGCAGCTTATGGCTGGCGGGAGGGCTCCCCTACGAGCAGTACTTC. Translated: CASSLWLAGGLPYEQYF. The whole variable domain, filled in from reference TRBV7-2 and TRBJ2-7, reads GAGVSQSPSNKVTEKGKDVELRCDPISGHTALYWYRQSLGQGLEFLIYFQGNSAPDKSGLPSDRFSAERTGGSVSTLTIQRTQQEDSAVYLCASSLWLAGGLPYEQYFGPGTRLTVT.

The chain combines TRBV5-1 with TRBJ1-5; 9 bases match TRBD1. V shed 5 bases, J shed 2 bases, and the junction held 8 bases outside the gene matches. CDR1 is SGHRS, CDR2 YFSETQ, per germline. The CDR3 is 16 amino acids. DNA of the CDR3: TGCGCCAGCAGTTTAACAGGGGGCTGTTGCAATCAGCCCCAGCATTTT. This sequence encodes CASSLTGGCCNQPQHF.

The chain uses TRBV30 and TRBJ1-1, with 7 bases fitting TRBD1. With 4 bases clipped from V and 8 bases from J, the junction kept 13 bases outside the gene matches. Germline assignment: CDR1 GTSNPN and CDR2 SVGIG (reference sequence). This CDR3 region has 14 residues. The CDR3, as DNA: TGTGCCTGGATACCAGACCATCCAGGGGGGGAAGCTTTCTTT. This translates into CAWIPDHPGGEAFF.

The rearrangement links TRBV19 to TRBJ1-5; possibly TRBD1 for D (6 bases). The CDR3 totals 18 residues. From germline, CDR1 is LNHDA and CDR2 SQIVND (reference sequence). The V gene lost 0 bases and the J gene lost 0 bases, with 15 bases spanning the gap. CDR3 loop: CASSIDQGGEYSNQPQHF. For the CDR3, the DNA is TGTGCCAGTAGTATAGATCAAGGGGGGGAATATAGCAATCAGCCCCAGCATTTT.

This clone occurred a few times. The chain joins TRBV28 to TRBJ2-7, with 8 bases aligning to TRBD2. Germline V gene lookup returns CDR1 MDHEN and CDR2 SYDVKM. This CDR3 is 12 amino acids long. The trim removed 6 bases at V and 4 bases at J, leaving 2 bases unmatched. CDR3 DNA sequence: TGTGCCAGCAGGAGCGGGAGATACGAGCAGTACTTC. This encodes CASRSGRYEQYF.

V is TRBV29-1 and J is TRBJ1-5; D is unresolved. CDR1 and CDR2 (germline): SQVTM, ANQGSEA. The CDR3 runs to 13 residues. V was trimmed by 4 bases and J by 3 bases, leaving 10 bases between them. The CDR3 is CSVGAGLNQPQHF. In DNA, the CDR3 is TGCAGCGTTGGGGCAGGACTCAATCAGCCCCAGCATTTT.

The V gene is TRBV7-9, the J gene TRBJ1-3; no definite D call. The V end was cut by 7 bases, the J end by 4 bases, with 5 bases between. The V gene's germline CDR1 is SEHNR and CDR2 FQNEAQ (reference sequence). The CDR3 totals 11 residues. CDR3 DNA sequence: TGTGCCAGCACCCAGGGAAACACCATATATTTT. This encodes CASTQGNTIYF.

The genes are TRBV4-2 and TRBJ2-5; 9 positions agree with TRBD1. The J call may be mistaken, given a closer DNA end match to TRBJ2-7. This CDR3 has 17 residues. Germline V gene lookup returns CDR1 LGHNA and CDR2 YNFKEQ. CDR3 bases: TGTGCCAGCAGCCAAGATTTGGGGACAGGGCCGTCCTACGAGCAGTACTTC. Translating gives CASSQDLGTGPSYEQYF.

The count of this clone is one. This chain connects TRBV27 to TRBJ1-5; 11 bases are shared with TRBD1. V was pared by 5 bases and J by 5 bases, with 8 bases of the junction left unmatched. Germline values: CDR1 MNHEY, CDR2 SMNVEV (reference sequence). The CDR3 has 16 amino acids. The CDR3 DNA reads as TGTGCCAGCAGTCCCCGGACAGGGGGCTGGGATCAGCCCCAGCATTTT. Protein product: CASSPRTGGWDQPQHF.

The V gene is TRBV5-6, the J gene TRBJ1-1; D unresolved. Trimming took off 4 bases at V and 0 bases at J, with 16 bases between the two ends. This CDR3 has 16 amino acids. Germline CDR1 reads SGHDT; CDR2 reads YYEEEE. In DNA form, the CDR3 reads TGTGCCAGCAGCCCCTCCCCAGATTCCATGAACACTGAAGCTTTCTTT. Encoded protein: CASSPSPDSMNTEAFF.

The CDR3 region is CASSPELAGETQYF. CDR3 sequence (DNA): TGTGCCAGCAGCCCCGAACTAGCCGGGGAGACCCAGTACTTC. V usage is TRBV6-5 and J usage is TRBJ2-5; possible D gene TRBD2, 6 bases. CDR3 length: 14 amino acids. V lost 6 bases to trimming and J lost 5 bases, with 16 bases between them. Germline lookup yields CDR1 MNHEY and CDR2 SVGAGI.

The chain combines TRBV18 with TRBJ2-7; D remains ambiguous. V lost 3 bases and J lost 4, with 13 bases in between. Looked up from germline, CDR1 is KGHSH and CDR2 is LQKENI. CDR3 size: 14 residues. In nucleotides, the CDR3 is TGTGCCAGCTCACCGGCCCCGGGTCCTTACGAGCAGTACTTC. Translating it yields CASSPAPGPYEQYF.

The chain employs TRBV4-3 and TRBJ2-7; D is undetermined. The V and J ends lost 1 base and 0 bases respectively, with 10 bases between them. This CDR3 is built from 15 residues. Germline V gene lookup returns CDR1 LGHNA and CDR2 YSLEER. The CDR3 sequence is CASSQAVVDSYEQYF. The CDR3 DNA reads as TGCGCCAGCAGCCAAGCGGTAGTAGACTCCTACGAGCAGTACTTC.

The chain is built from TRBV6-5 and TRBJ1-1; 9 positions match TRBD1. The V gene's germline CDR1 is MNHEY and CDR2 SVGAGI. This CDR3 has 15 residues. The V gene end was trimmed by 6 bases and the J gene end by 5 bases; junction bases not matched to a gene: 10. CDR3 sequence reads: CASSHRATGGTEAFF. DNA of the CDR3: TGTGCCAGCAGCCACAGGGCGACAGGGGGAACTGAAGCTTTCTTT.

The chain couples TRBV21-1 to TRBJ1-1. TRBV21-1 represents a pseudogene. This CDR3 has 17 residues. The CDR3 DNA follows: TGTGCCAGCAGCAAAGGAGGGTGCCCGGGAAAGAACACTGAAGCTTTCTTT. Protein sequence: CASSKGGCPGKNTEAFF.

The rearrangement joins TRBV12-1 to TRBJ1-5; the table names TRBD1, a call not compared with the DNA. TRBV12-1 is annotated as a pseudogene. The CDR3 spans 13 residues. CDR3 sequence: CASRFGGPQPQHF. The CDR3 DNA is TGTGCCAGCAGATTTGGGGGGCCTCAGCCCCAGCATTTT.